Below are 2 T cell receptor beta chains sequenced from a single sample in a study of early T cells in non-severe SARS-CoV-2 infection. TCRdb itself ran the 5' RACE reads through MiXCR, one entry per CDR3 protein. The table includes some 19,000 distinct CDR3 sequences, over 4% detected once. The sample consisted of whole blood. All receptors derive from an adult who was a healthcare worker with PCR-confirmed SARS-CoV-2 infection or an uninfected control (not recorded which).

The chain employs TRBV7-9 and TRBJ2-7; D ambiguous. Germline V gene sequence: CDR1 SEHNR, CDR2 FQNEAQ (reference sequence). The CDR3 runs to 16 residues. Deletions cut 1 base from V and 7 bases from J, with 20 bases between. The CDR3 spells CASSLDEPRSVGEQYF. CDR3 coding DNA: TGTGCCAGCAGCTTAGATGAGCCTCGATCTGTGGGGGAGCAGTACTTC.

The chain combines TRBV4-1 with TRBJ1-1, with D unclear. The V end was cut by 4 bases, the J end by 3 bases, with 9 bases between. Germline CDR1 MGHRA, CDR2 YSYEKL. The CDR3 spans 13 residues. The CDR3 nucleotides read TGCGCCAGCAGCCCCCCTAGGGACACTGAAGCTTTCTTT. Protein product: CASSPPRDTEAFF.